The rows below give T cell receptor beta chains drawn from one sample of a study of shared clonotypes between healthy human individuals. Assay: immunoSEQ multiplex PCR; the TCRdb copy retains only in-frame clones and omits some. The data show under 2,000,000 clones, roughly 94% seen once. The sequenced sample was naive CD8+ T cells sorted from blood. The receptors here all came from a man aged 18 to 29 in good health. Both conserved end residues are trimmed from each CDR3. Clone size is stated in some rows and not others, as once, few, many or a class when expanded.

clone_size v_call cdr3_aa
. TRBV5-8 ASSLEPPEGAVYGYT
. TRBV6-5 ASSRTSGNQETQY
. TRBV18 ASSPPTSTGELF
. TRBV2 ASSGFEQY
few TRBV27 ASSPLRGDQPQH
. TRBV19 ASSIDAPRQPQH
. TRBV6-5 ATGENEGRYNEQF
. TRBV28 ASSLRGRMSYEQY
. TRBV9 ASSTTGGFVAGELF
. TRBV30 AWHKTGYEQY
. TRBV11-2 ASSWEGETQY
. TRBV21-1 ASSKFETPGVMNTEAF
. TRBV5-6 ASSTGNSGNTIY
. TRBV4-1 ASSQEFRGQTQY
. TRBV19 ASSMSNGAGELF
. TRBV7-9 ASSRDYRPTDTQY
once TRBV7-7 ASSLEVTGLPTGELF
. TRBV9 ASSVAPSGALYNEQF
. TRBV7-9 ASSGPDTLAGHNNEQF
. TRBV7-9 ASSLASGWEQY
few TRBV14 ASSQERGNEAF
. TRBV30 AWSPTGLHEQY
. TRBV2 ARSGVSGREDTQY
. TRBV28 ASSLLTGDTQY
. TRBV11-3 ASSLEGASYNEQF
. TRBV11-3 ASSSGEGHEQF
once TRBV5-1 ASAKGSGNTIY
. TRBV7-9 ASSNGLYEETQY
once TRBV4-1 ASSQFPGPSTDTQY